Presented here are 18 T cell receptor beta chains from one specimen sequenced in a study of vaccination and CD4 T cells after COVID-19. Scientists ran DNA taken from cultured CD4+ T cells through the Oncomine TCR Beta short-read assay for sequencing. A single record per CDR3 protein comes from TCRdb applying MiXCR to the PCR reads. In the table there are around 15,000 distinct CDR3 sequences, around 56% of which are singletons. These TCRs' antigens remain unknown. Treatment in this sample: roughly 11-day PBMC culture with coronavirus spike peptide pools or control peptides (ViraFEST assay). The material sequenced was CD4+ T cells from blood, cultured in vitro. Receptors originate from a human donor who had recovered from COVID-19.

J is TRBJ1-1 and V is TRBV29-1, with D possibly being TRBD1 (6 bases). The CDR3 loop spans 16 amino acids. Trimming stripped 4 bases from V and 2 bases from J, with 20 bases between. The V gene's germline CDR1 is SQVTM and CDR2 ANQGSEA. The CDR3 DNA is TGCAGCGTTGTAGAAGGACAGACTCGTGGAAACACTGAAGCTTTCTTT. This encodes CSVVEGQTRGNTEAFF.

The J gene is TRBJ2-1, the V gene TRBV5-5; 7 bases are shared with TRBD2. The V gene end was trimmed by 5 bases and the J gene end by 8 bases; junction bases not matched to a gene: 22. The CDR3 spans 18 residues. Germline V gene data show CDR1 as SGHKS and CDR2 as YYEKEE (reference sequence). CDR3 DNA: TGTGCCAGCAGGTTGCGGGGATATAGCGGGTATCAAGGAGATGAGCAGTTCTTC. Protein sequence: CASRLRGYSGYQGDEQFF.

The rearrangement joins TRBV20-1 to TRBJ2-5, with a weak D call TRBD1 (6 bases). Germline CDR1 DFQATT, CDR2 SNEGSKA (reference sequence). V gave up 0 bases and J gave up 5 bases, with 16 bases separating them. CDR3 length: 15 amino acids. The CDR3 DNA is TGCAGTGCTAGAGATGAGGCAGGGGACGGCGAGACCCAGTACTTC. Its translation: CSARDEAGDGETQYF.

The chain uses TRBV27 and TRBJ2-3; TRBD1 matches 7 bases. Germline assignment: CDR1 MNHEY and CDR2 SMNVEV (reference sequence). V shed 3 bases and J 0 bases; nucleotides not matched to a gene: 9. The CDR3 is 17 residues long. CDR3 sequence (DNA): TGTGCCAGCAGTTTGACACGACAGGGCATTAGCACAGATACGCAGTATTTT. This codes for CASSLTRQGISTDTQYF.

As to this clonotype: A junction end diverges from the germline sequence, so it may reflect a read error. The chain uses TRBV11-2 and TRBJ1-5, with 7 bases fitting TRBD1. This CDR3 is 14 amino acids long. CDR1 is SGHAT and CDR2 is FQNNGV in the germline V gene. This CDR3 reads CASSLRTGHQPQRF. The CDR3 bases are TGTGCCAGCAGCTTAAGGACAGGCCATCAGCCCCAGCGTTTT.

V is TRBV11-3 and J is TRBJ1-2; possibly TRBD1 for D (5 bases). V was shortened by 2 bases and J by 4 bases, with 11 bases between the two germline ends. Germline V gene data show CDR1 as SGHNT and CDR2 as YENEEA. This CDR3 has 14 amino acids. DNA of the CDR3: TGTGCCAGCAGCTTATCGCAGGGTTCCTATGGCTACACCTTC. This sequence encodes CASSLSQGSYGYTF.

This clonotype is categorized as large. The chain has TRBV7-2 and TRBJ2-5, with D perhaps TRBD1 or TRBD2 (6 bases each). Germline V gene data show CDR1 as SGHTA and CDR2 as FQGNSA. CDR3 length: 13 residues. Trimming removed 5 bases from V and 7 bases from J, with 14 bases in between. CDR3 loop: CASSRRGAGTQYF. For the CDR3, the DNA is TGTGCCAGCAGCCGGAGGGGGGCGGGGACCCAGTACTTC.

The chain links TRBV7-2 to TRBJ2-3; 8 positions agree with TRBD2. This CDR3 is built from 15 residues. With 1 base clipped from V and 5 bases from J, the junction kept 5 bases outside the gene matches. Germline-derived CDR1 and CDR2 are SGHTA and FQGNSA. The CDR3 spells CASSLGSGVGDTQYF. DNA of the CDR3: TGTGCCAGCAGCTTAGGTAGCGGGGTAGGAGATACGCAGTATTTT.

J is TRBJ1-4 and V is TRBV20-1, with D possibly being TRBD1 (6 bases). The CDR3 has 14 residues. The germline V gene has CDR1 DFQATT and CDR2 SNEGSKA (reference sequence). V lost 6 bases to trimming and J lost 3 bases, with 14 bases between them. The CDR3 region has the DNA TGCAGTGCCGGGGGCTCTTCAGCTAATGAAAAACTGTTTTTT. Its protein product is CSAGGSSANEKLFF.

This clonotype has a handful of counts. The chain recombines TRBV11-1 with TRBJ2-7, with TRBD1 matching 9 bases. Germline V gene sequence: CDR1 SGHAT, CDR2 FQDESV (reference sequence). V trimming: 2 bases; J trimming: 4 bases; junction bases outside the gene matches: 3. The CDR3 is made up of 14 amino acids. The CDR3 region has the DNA TGTGCCAGCAGCTTAACAGGGGGCCAGTACGAGCAGTACTTC. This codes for CASSLTGGQYEQYF.

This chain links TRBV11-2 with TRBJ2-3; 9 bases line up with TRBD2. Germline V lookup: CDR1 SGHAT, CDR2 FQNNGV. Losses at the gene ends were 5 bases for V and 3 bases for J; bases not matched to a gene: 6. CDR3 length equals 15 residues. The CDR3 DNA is TGTGCCAGCAGCCTATGGACTAGCGCTACAGATACGCAGTATTTT. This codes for CASSLWTSATDTQYF. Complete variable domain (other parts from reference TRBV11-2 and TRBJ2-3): EAGVAQSPRYKIIEKRQSVAFWCNPISGHATLYWYQQILGQGPKLLIQFQNNGVVDDSQLPKDRFSAERLKGVDSTLKIQPAKLEDSAVYLCASSLWTSATDTQYFGPGTRLTVL.

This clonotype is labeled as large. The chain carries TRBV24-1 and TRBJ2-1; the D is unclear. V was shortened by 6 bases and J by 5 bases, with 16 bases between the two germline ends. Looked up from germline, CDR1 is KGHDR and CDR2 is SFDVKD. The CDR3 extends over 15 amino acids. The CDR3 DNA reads TGTGCCACCAGTTCCCCCGCCCGAGACGACAATGAGCAGTTCTTC. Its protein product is CATSSPARDDNEQFF.

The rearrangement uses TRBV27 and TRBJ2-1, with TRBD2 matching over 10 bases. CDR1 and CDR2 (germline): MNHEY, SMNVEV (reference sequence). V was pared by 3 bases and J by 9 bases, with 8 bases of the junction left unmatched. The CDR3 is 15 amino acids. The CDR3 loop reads CASSFRASGRGEQFF. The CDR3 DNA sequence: TGTGCCAGCAGTTTCAGGGCTAGCGGGAGAGGTGAGCAGTTCTTC.

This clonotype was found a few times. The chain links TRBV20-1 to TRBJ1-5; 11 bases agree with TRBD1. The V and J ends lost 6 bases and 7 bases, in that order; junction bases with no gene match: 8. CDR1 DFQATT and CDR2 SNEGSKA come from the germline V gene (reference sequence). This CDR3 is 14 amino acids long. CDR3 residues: CSATGQGAVQPQHF. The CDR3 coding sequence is TGCAGTGCGACAGGACAGGGGGCCGTACAGCCCCAGCATTTT.

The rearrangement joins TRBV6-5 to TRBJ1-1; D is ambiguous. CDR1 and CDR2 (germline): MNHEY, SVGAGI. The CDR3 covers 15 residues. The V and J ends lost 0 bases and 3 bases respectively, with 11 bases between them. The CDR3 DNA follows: TGTGCCAGCAGTTACTCCGCAAGCCAGGACACTGAAGCTTTCTTT. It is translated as CASSYSASQDTEAFF.

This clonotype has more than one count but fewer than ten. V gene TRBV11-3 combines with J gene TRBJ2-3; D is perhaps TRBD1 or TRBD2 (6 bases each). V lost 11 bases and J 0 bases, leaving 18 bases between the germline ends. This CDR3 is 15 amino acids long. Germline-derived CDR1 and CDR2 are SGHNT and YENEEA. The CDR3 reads CASSLGGTSTDTQYF. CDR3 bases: TGTGCCTCCAGCTTAGGGGGGACTAGCACAGATACGCAGTATTTT.

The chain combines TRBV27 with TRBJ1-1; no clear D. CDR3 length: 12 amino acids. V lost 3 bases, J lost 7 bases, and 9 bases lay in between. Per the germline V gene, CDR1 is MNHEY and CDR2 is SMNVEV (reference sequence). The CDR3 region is CASSFSLGEAFF. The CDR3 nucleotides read TGTGCCAGCAGTTTTTCCCTCGGTGAAGCTTTCTTT.

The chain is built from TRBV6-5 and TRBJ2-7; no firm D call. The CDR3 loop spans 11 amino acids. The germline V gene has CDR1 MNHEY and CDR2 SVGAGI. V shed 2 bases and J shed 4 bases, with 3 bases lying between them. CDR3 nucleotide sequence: TGTGCCAGCAGTTACCATTACGAGCAGTACTTC. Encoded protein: CASSYHYEQYF.